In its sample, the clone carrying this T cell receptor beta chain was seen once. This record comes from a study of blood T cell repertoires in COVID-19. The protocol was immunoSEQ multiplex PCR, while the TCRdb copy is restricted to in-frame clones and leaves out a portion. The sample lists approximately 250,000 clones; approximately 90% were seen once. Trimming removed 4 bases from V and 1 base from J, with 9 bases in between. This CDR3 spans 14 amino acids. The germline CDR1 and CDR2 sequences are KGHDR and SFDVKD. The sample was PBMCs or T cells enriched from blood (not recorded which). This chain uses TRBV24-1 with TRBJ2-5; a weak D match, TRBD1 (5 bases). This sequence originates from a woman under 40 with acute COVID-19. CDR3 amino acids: CATSEDSVQETQYF. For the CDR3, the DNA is TGTGCCACCAGTGAAGACAGTGTCCAAGAGACCCAGTACTTC.